Sequencing of this TCR beta chain was carried out in a study of blood T cell repertoires in COVID-19. In the study overall: Acute and convalescent COVID-19 specimens originated in the United States, Italy and Spain. In each case, the material was cDNA or gDNA derived from T cells, B-cell-depleted T cells, or PBMCs.

Researchers sorted participants into cohorts using their self-reported clinical history. Germline loops: CDR1 SGHAT, CDR2 FQNNGV. V trimming: 7 bases; J trimming: 2 bases; junction bases outside the gene matches: 14. The CDR3 is made up of 17 amino acids. Original methodology: Using reference gene primer amplification, nucleated cell counts were estimated. Sequenced by immunoSEQ multiplex PCR; TCRdb stores in-frame clones only, minus some. V and J calls and clone size come straight from that table; D and trimming were deduced from the DNA. The sample lists approximately 220,000 clones; around 86% were seen once.

The sample consisted of PBMCs or T cells enriched from blood (not recorded which). This receptor was taken from a woman aged 40 to 50 with acute COVID-19. The V call is TRBV11-2, the J call TRBJ2-1; TRBD1 aligns across 7 bases. For the CDR3, the DNA is TGTGCCAGCACCTCCGACAGGGTTCGGGGCGCCTACAATGAGCAGTTCTTC. This encodes CASTSDRVRGAYNEQFF.